The 18 T cell receptor beta chains listed next were all sequenced from one sample in a study of sequential checkpoint blockade in melanoma. Treatment: randomized to nivolumab then ipilimumab (arm A) or the reverse (arm B). Method: immunoSEQ multiplex PCR; TCRdb's copy keeps in-frame clones and lacks some. This sample has 2,000 to 2,500 clones, with around 20% found just once. Source: tumor tissue (inferred from file names), taken from a patient given nivolumab and ipilimumab in sequence. These receptors were obtained from a human donor with melanoma.

The chain links TRBV18 to TRBJ2-1; 16 nucleotides line up with TRBD2. V lost 3 bases and J lost 7; bases outside the gene matches: 6. Germline CDR1 KGHSH, CDR2 LQKENI. This CDR3 has 17 amino acids. CDR3 sequence reads: CASSPPGTSGRGNEQFF. CDR3 DNA sequence: TGTGCCAGCTCACCGCCCGGGACTAGCGGGAGGGGGAATGAGCAGTTCTTC.

The rearrangement links TRBV28 to TRBJ2-5; 9 nucleotides agree with TRBD2. Trimming took 5 bases from V and 2 from J; bases not matched to a gene: 9. The CDR3 loop spans 16 amino acids. CDR1 and CDR2 from the germline V gene are MDHEN and SYDVKM. The CDR3 sequence is CASSRLAGVLQETQYF. In nucleotides, the CDR3 is TGTGCCAGCAGTCGTTTAGCGGGAGTGCTTCAAGAGACCCAGTACTTC.

This clone was detected a few times. The chain couples TRBV6-8 to TRBJ2-2, with D unclear. Per the germline V gene, CDR1 is MNHGY and CDR2 is SAAAGT. V was shortened by 8 bases and J by 3 bases, with 16 bases between the two germline ends. The length of the CDR3 is 15 residues. CDR3 coding DNA: TGTGCCAGCGAACGAATGGCTTTCGACACCGGGGAGCTGTTTTTT. Its protein product is CASERMAFDTGELFF.

The chain employs TRBV18 and TRBJ2-1; the match to TRBD2 covers 8 bases. Germline V gene data show CDR1 as KGHSH and CDR2 as LQKENI. The J segment lost 10 bases and the V segment lost 0 bases, leaving 14 bases of the junction unmatched. CDR3 size: 17 residues. DNA of the CDR3: TGTGCCAGCTCACCACCCAGCCTAGCGGGCCTCCCTAGGGAGCAGTTCTTC. As protein: CASSPPSLAGLPREQFF. The full variable domain, rest sourced from reference TRBV18 and TRBJ2-1, is NAGVMQNPRHLVRRRGQEARLRCSPMKGHSHVYWYRQLPEEGLKFMVYLQKENIIDESGMPKERFSAEFPKEGPSILRIQQVVRGDSAAYFCASSPPSLAGLPREQFFGPGTRLTVL.

The V call is TRBV29-1, the J call TRBJ1-2; 7 positions match TRBD1. CDR3 length: 13 amino acids. The V gene end was trimmed by 1 base and the J gene end by 8 bases; junction bases not matched to a gene: 7. Germline CDR1 SQVTM, CDR2 ANQGSEA. CDR3 in DNA: TGCAGCGTTGAAGTCGGCCGCAGGGGGGGCTACACCTTC. Residues: CSVEVGRRGGYTF.

This clone was counted between two and nine times. The chain combines TRBV9 with TRBJ1-6; D uncertain. Germline-derived CDR1 and CDR2 are SGDLS and YYNGEE. The V end lost 3 bases, the J end lost 0 bases, and 7 bases lay between the germline ends. The CDR3 is 15 residues long. For the CDR3, the DNA is TGTGCCAGCAGCGCTTCGAGCTCCTATAATTCACCCCTCCACTTT. Protein sequence: CASSASSSYNSPLHF.

This clone has more than one count but fewer than ten. The rearrangement links TRBV28 to TRBJ2-7; D possibly corresponds to TRBD1 (5 bases). V was shortened by 6 bases and J by 3 bases, with 18 bases between the two germline ends. The length of the CDR3 is 15 residues. Germline V gene lookup returns CDR1 MDHEN and CDR2 SYDVKM. CDR3 loop: CASRGTYPGNYEQYF. In nucleotides, the CDR3 is TGTGCCAGCAGGGGAACCTACCCAGGGAACTACGAGCAGTACTTC.

By share, this clone ranks as medium-sized. This chain connects TRBV6-8 to TRBJ1-5; TRBD1 matches at 8 bases. This CDR3 contains 14 residues. With 5 bases clipped from V and 4 bases from J, the junction kept 4 bases outside the gene matches. Looked up from germline, CDR1 is MNHGY and CDR2 is SAAAGT. CDR3 protein: CASSGQGGNQPQHF. CDR3 coding DNA: TGTGCCAGCAGTGGACAGGGAGGTAATCAGCCCCAGCATTTT.

This clone appeared a few times. The chain joins TRBV6-8 to TRBJ2-1; D unclear. The V end was cut by 6 bases, the J end by 2 bases, with 14 bases between. Germline V gives CDR1 MNHGY, CDR2 SAAAGT. This CDR3 has 15 amino acids. The CDR3 is CASRSHFGAYNEQFF. CDR3 DNA sequence: TGTGCCAGCAGGTCCCACTTCGGAGCCTACAATGAGCAGTTCTTC.

The chain employs TRBV6-8 and TRBJ2-5; D gene unclear. V gave up 6 bases and J gave up 0 bases, with 17 bases separating them. Germline lookup yields CDR1 MNHGY and CDR2 SAAAGT. This CDR3 has 16 amino acids. The CDR3 spells CASRRKLKWNQETQYF. The CDR3, as DNA: TGTGCCAGCAGGAGAAAACTAAAGTGGAACCAAGAGACCCAGTACTTC.

The chain couples TRBV19 to TRBJ1-6; no reliable D call. Germline CDR1 is LNHDA and CDR2 is SQIVND (reference sequence). The CDR3 totals 14 residues. Trimming cost V 7 bases and J 2 bases, with 9 bases left between them. The CDR3 sequence is CASKENTYNSPLHF. The CDR3 DNA follows: TGTGCCAGTAAGGAGAACACCTATAATTCACCCCTCCACTTT.

This clone was counted between two and nine times. The chain has TRBV11-3 and TRBJ2-2; tentatively, D is TRBD2 (6 bases). CDR3 length equals 15 residues. CDR1 is SGHNT and CDR2 is YENEEA in the germline V gene. Trimming shortened V by 5 bases and J by 1 base, and 11 bases separated the two germline ends. CDR3 sequence: CASSPNGGNTGELFF. The CDR3 DNA reads TGTGCCAGCAGCCCCAACGGGGGGAACACCGGGGAGCTGTTTTTT. The variable domain in full, with the rest retrieved from reference TRBV11-3 and TRBJ2-2, is EAGVVQSPRYKIIEKKQPVAFWCNPISGHNTLYWYLQNLGQGPELLIRYENEEAVDDSQLPKDRFSAERLKGVDSTLKIQPAELGDSAVYLCASSPNGGNTGELFFGEGSRLTVL.

Only a few counts were recorded for this clone. V usage is TRBV5-1 and J usage is TRBJ1-1; perhaps TRBD1 as D (6 bases). V lost 1 base and J lost 5, with 12 bases in between. The CDR3 length is 14 residues. The germline CDR1 and CDR2 sequences are SGHRS and YFSETQ. The CDR3 here is CASSLSTGWTEAFF. The CDR3 bases are TGCGCCAGCAGCTTGTCTACAGGGTGGACTGAAGCTTTCTTT.

The table lists this clone with a few counts. The V and J genes are TRBV28 and TRBJ2-1; 11 bases line up with TRBD2. V was pared by 4 bases and J by 8 bases, with 13 bases of the junction left unmatched. The CDR3 runs to 17 residues. Germline CDR1 MDHEN, CDR2 SYDVKM. CDR3 in DNA: TGTGCCAGCAGTTCCCCCAGGCTAGCGGGGGGCATCGATGAGCAGTTCTTC. This translates into CASSSPRLAGGIDEQFF.

The genes are TRBV19 and TRBJ1-2; D perhaps matches TRBD1 (6 bases). The CDR3 consists of 13 residues. Germline V gene sequence: CDR1 LNHDA, CDR2 SQIVND (reference sequence). Trimming took 11 bases from V and 6 from J, leaving 19 bases between them. In nucleotides, the CDR3 is TGTGCCTCCAAGGGGGGTCCCCGACATGGCTACACCTTC. Translating gives CASKGGPRHGYTF.

This clone was counted only a few times. The chain uses TRBV10-2 and TRBJ1-5; D is unclear. Trimming stripped 0 bases from V and 1 base from J, with 7 bases between. Germline CDR1 and CDR2: WSHSY and SAAADI. The CDR3 is 15 amino acids. The CDR3 nucleotides are TGCGCCAGCAGTGAGTCCGAAGGAAGCAATCAGCCCCAGCATTTT. Protein: CASSESEGSNQPQHF.

The V gene is TRBV18, the J gene TRBJ2-1; D remains ambiguous. Germline values: CDR1 KGHSH, CDR2 LQKENI. The V end lost 6 bases, the J end lost 5 bases, and 8 bases lay between the germline ends. This CDR3 spans 12 amino acids. Written as DNA, the CDR3 is TGTGCCAGCTCCCTTGGACACAATGAGCAGTTCTTC. Protein sequence: CASSLGHNEQFF. The whole variable domain, filled in from reference TRBV18 and TRBJ2-1, reads NAGVMQNPRHLVRRRGQEARLRCSPMKGHSHVYWYRQLPEEGLKFMVYLQKENIIDESGMPKERFSAEFPKEGPSILRIQQVVRGDSAAYFCASSLGHNEQFFGPGTRLTVL.

J is TRBJ2-3 and V is TRBV9; 7 nucleotides match TRBD2. Germline CDR1 SGDLS, CDR2 YYNGEE. The CDR3 sequence is 14 residues long. Trimming cost V 5 bases and J 2 bases; bases outside gene matches: 5. The DNA for the CDR3 is TGTGCCAGCAGTCCCGGACTAGACACAGATACGCAGTATTTT. Translated, it gives CASSPGLDTDTQYF.